Described below is a single T cell receptor beta chain sequence and its context. Its antigen remains unidentified. No quality values exist for individual bases; no much larger clone is one base distant. These data come from a study of blood T cell repertoires in COVID-19 (dated by TCRdb to about 2020). Describing the broader study: The collaborator samples originated in the United States, Italy and Spain and spanned the acute and convalescent phases of COVID-19. Nearly every sample came with metadata listing a de-identified subject ID, COVID-19 status, age in years and sex. Subjects who had been exposed to COVID-19, were actively infected with it, or had recovered from it provided the deeply sampled blood TCRbeta repertoires that made up the dataset. Where HLA class I and class II types were available, the types were taken from metadata supplied by the sample provider, not from assay-based typing. The material from the prospective study consisted of cDNA or gDNA derived from T cells, B-cell-depleted T cells, or PBMCs. The samples were drawn from two sources: the first 160 participants of the ongoing ImmuneRACE study, and 1,000 to 1,500 subjects contributed by 6 global collaborators. A freely available public database, intended as a resource for researchers studying the immune response to SARS-CoV-2, is where the repertoires were released.

TCRbeta CDR3 regions were amplified from genomic DNA using the immunoSEQ Assay, a bias-controlled multiplex PCR. The authors processed their data as follows. The number of nucleated cells in each sample was estimated by amplification of reference gene primers within the assay. Sequence reads were collapsed and filtered to measure the absolute abundance of every unique TCRbeta CDR3 rearrangement. For each sample, productive Simpson clonality was calculated as the square root of Simpson's diversity index over productive rearrangements. This immuneACCESS table, as held by TCRdb, lists in-frame sequences with V and J called but not all clones. Of the missing ones, under half trace to an unresolved V gene in checked studies; the others have no known cause. V and J calls and clone size are those listed in that table; D and trimming were worked out from the DNA. The sample has roughly 97,000 clones on record, roughly 84% of them singletons. The top ten clonotypes cover approximately 26% of the sample.

The collaborating institutions used their own protocols to collect whole blood in K2EDTA tubes. For TCRbeta analysis, collaborator samples were shipped as frozen whole blood, as isolated PBMCs, or as DNA extracted from either sample type. Unmatched junction bases come to 2, with V trimmed by 4 bases and J by 4 bases. From cysteine to phenylalanine, the CDR3 is 14 amino acids long. Only CDR3 DNA remains: 42 bases, in frame from the first base. CDR1 and CDR2 are read off the germline V gene (reference sequence) as PRHDT and FYEKMQ. What the research found in general, with its limitations: How much clinical and demographic metadata was included differed by source and by participant, and the metadata was provided uncurated.

The sequence came from a man in his fifties or sixties with acute or convalescent COVID-19. This chain is built from TRBV13 and TRBJ2-4; TRBD1 matches 9 bases in the middle. The sequencing input was peripheral blood. The CDR3 region has the sequence CASSYGTGKNIQYF. Read as DNA, the sequence is TGTGCCAGCAGCTACGGGACAGGGAAAAACATTCAGTACTTC. Where the CDR3 stops, the reference TRBV13 and TRBJ2-4 genes take over; the full variable domain is AAGVIQSPRHLIKEKRETATLKCYPIPRHDTVYWYQQGPGQDPQFLISFYEKMQSDKGSIPDRFSAQQFSDYHSELNMSSLELGDSALYFCASSYGTGKNIQYFGAGTRLSVL.